These 23 T cell receptor beta chains originate from one sample sequenced in a study of blood T cell repertoires in COVID-19. Sequenced by immunoSEQ multiplex PCR; TCRdb stores in-frame clones only, minus some. The sample yields about 410,000 clones, 75% to 90% seen once. Sequenced input: peripheral blood. The receptors here all came from a woman aged 30 to 39 with active or convalescent COVID-19.

V usage is TRBV5-6 and J usage is TRBJ2-1; 7 nucleotides line up with TRBD1. The CDR3 runs 13 residues. Trimming at V came to 6 bases and at J to 6 bases, leaving 6 bases not matched to a gene. The germline V gene has CDR1 SGHDT and CDR2 YYEEEE. The chain's CDR3 is CASNLQGINEQFF. CDR3 DNA: TGTGCCAGCAACTTACAGGGGATCAATGAGCAGTTCTTC.

This clone showed up just a few times. This chain joins TRBV29-1 and TRBJ1-4; 7 bases align to TRBD1. The germline V gene encodes CDR1 SQVTM and CDR2 ANQGSEA. Trimming at V came to 7 bases and at J to 3 bases, leaving 5 bases not matched to a gene. The CDR3 covers 13 residues. The chain's CDR3 is CSARQGPNEKLFF. The CDR3 DNA reads TGCAGCGCGAGACAGGGACCTAATGAAAAACTGTTTTTT.

This chain connects TRBV6-1 to TRBJ2-7; 8 nucleotides line up with TRBD1. The germline gives CDR1 MNHNS, CDR2 SASEGT. The CDR3 extends over 15 amino acids. Losses at the gene ends were 1 base for V and 2 bases for J; bases not matched to a gene: 4. The CDR3 protein is CASSEGWTGTYEQYF. The CDR3, as DNA: TGTGCCAGCAGTGAAGGCTGGACAGGGACCTACGAGCAGTACTTC.

The genes are TRBV29-1 and TRBJ2-1, with 7 bases fitting TRBD1. V lost 6 bases to trimming and J lost 2 bases; unmatched junction nucleotides: 4. This CDR3 comprises 13 residues. CDR1 is SQVTM and CDR2 is ANQGSEA in the germline V gene. The CDR3 bases are TGCAGCGTCCAGACAGGGCCCTACAATGAGCAGTTCTTC. Translating gives CSVQTGPYNEQFF.

J is TRBJ2-7 and V is TRBV6-5; 9 bases line up with TRBD1. Trimming took 5 bases from V and 11 from J; bases not matched to a gene: 10. Per the germline V gene, CDR1 is MNHEY and CDR2 is SVGAGI. This CDR3 has 13 amino acids. The CDR3 region has the DNA TGTGCCAGCAGTCCACCGGGACAGGGAACGGAGTACTTC. It yields the protein CASSPPGQGTEYF.

The gene calls are TRBV6-5 and TRBJ2-7; D is ambiguous. This CDR3 spans 14 amino acids. From germline, CDR1 is MNHEY and CDR2 SVGAGI. V shed 7 bases and J shed 0 bases, with 13 bases lying between them. The CDR3, as DNA: TGTGCCAGCATGGTTGCATCTAGCTCCTACGAGCAGTACTTC. Protein product: CASMVASSSYEQYF.

CDR3 sequence (DNA): TGTGCCAGCAGAGATATAGCGGGGGGTTTATGGTACGAGCAGTACTTC. It is translated as CASRDIAGGLWYEQYF. The chain has TRBV2 and TRBJ2-7, with TRBD2 identical over 10 bases. The CDR3 is made up of 16 amino acids. The germline V gene has CDR1 SNHLY and CDR2 FYNNEI. The ends lost 6 bases at V and 4 bases at J; junction bases unmatched: 12.

The chain couples TRBV7-6 to TRBJ2-3; 8 bases are shared with TRBD2. CDR1 is SGHVS, CDR2 FNYEAQ, per germline. V gave up 5 bases and J gave up 2 bases; unmatched junction bases: 6. There are 15 residues in the CDR3. In DNA, the CDR3 is TGTGCCAGCAGCCGGGGGGGAGGGATCACAGATACGCAGTATTTT. Its translation: CASSRGGGITDTQYF.

The gene calls are TRBV6-1 and TRBJ1-2, with D possibly matching TRBD1 (6 bases). From germline, CDR1 is MNHNS and CDR2 SASEGT. The CDR3 contains 17 residues. V lost 3 bases and J 3 bases, leaving 20 bases between the germline ends. CDR3 sequence reads: CASSDPPPGDPYYGYTF. DNA of the CDR3: TGTGCCAGCAGTGATCCCCCTCCAGGGGATCCCTACTATGGCTACACCTTC.

The gene calls are TRBV6-5 and TRBJ2-1; TRBD2 might be the D (6 bases). The V gene lost 3 bases and the J gene lost 8 bases, with 11 bases spanning the gap. The germline gives CDR1 MNHEY, CDR2 SVGAGI. CDR3 length: 13 amino acids. CDR3 sequence (DNA): TGTGCCAGCAGTTATCCCTGGGGGGATGAGCAGTTCTTC. It is translated as CASSYPWGDEQFF.

The table lists this clone with a count of one. This chain uses TRBV7-2 with TRBJ2-7, with a tentative D call TRBD1 (5 bases). This CDR3 has 14 amino acids. V lost 4 bases and J 8 bases, leaving 18 bases between the germline ends. Germline lookup yields CDR1 SGHTA and CDR2 FQGNSA. The CDR3 region is CASSYQGSDWKQYF. CDR3 DNA sequence: TGTGCCAGCAGCTACCAGGGTTCGGATTGGAAGCAGTACTTC.

The chain couples TRBV6-5 to TRBJ1-1; no reliable D call. Trimming pared 6 bases from V and 11 bases from J, leaving 25 bases between. Germline V lookup: CDR1 MNHEY, CDR2 SVGAGI. The CDR3 has 15 amino acids. CDR3 in DNA: TGTGCCAGCAGCACTCCTATAGGTGCTGTTTGGGAGGCTTTCTTT. Translation gives CASSTPIGAVWEAFF.

The chain joins TRBV3-1 (or the pseudogene TRBV3-2) to TRBJ2-4; D ambiguous. This CDR3 has 14 amino acids. Looked up from germline, CDR1 is LGHDT and CDR2 is YNNKEL (reference sequence). Between the trimmed V and J ends, which lost 1 base and 1 base, there was a span of 5 bases. In DNA form, the CDR3 reads TGTGCCAGCAGCCAAGGGGCGGCCAAAAACATTCAGTACTTC. Its translation is CASSQGAAKNIQYF.

The chain joins TRBV19 to TRBJ2-1; 8 positions match TRBD2. The V segment lost 7 bases and the J segment 7 bases; nucleotides outside the gene matches: 6. From germline, CDR1 is LNHDA and CDR2 SQIVND (reference sequence). The CDR3 length is 13 residues. The CDR3 DNA is TGTGCCAGTAATGCGGGGGGCTTAAATGAGCAGTTCTTC. Its protein product is CASNAGGLNEQFF.

The chain recombines TRBV6-2 or TRBV6-3 with TRBJ1-4, with D hard to call. Between the trimmed V and J ends, which lost 4 bases and 8 bases, there was a span of 17 bases. CDR3 length equals 15 residues. CDR1 MNHEY and CDR2 SVGEGT come from the germline V gene. This CDR3 reads CASSFIDYSGEKLFF. The CDR3 DNA sequence: TGTGCCAGCAGTTTCATCGACTACTCGGGAGAAAAACTGTTTTTT.

This chain joins TRBV4-2 and TRBJ2-1, with 11 bases aligning to TRBD2. V trimming: 0 bases; J trimming: 6 bases; junction bases outside the gene matches: 7. This CDR3 contains 17 residues. The germline gives CDR1 LGHNA, CDR2 YNFKEQ. The CDR3 loop is CASSQDFSGGAGNEQFF. The CDR3 coding sequence is TGTGCCAGCAGCCAAGACTTTAGCGGGGGGGCCGGCAATGAGCAGTTCTTC.

V gene TRBV3-1 (or the pseudogene TRBV3-2) combines with J gene TRBJ2-3; TRBD2 matches at 13 bases. Germline CDR1 is LGHDT and CDR2 is YNNKEL (reference sequence). CDR3 length: 16 residues. The J segment lost 1 base and the V segment lost 4 bases, leaving 2 bases of the junction unmatched. The DNA of the CDR3 is TGTGCCAGCAGCCGGACTAGCGGGAGCGGCACAGATACGCAGTATTTT. It specifies CASSRTSGSGTDTQYF.

Turning to this clone: The sample carries other DNA sequences with the same CDR3. V gene TRBV5-1 combines with J gene TRBJ1-2, with D tentatively TRBD1 (5 bases). This CDR3 contains 15 residues. Between the trimmed V and J ends, which lost 0 bases and 4 bases, there was a span of 13 bases. Per the germline V gene, CDR1 is SGHRS and CDR2 is YFSETQ. CDR3: CASSLEGRVTYGYTF. Here the CDR3 DNA reads TGCGCCAGCAGCTTGGAGGGCAGGGTTACCTATGGCTACACCTTC.

The chain links TRBV18 to TRBJ2-5; 8 nucleotides agree with TRBD1. Per germline, CDR1 KGHSH and CDR2 LQKENI. Trimming cost V 3 bases and J 2 bases; bases outside gene matches: 5. This CDR3 is 15 amino acids long. This CDR3 reads CASSPRTGIQETQYF. DNA for the CDR3: TGTGCCAGCTCACCTAGGACAGGGATTCAAGAGACCCAGTACTTC.

This clone was picked up one time. The V gene is TRBV5-1, the J gene TRBJ2-2; 10 nucleotides align to TRBD1. The CDR3 has 15 residues. The germline V gene has CDR1 SGHRS and CDR2 YFSETQ. Trimming cost V 3 bases and J 6 bases; bases outside gene matches: 5. CDR3 sequence reads: CASSYIDRGPGELFF. For the CDR3, the DNA is TGCGCCAGCAGCTATATTGACAGGGGGCCCGGGGAGCTGTTTTTT.

This clone has more than one count but fewer than ten. V gene TRBV15 combines with J gene TRBJ1-2, with 7 bases fitting TRBD1. Trimming at V came to 0 bases and at J to 3 bases, leaving 7 bases not matched to a gene. Germline assignment: CDR1 LNHNV and CDR2 YYDKDF (reference sequence). CDR3 length: 16 amino acids. The CDR3, as DNA: TGTGCCACCAGCAGAGATGCGCGCAGGGGGGACTATGGCTACACCTTC. This sequence encodes CATSRDARRGDYGYTF.

The genes are TRBV11-2 and TRBJ1-2; 12 bases match TRBD1. Trimming cost V 5 bases and J 2 bases; bases outside gene matches: 3. This CDR3 has 15 amino acids. CDR1 and CDR2 (germline): SGHAT, FQNNGV. The CDR3 loop is CASSVGQGANYGYTF. The CDR3 DNA reads TGTGCCAGCAGCGTGGGACAGGGGGCAAACTATGGCTACACCTTC.

The V call is TRBV19, the J call TRBJ1-5; TRBD1 might be the D (6 bases). The V gene's germline CDR1 is LNHDA and CDR2 SQIVND (reference sequence). Trimming pared 1 base from V and 2 bases from J, leaving 15 bases between. This CDR3 comprises 17 residues. The CDR3 coding sequence is TGTGCCAGTAGTATAGCGGGGGGCTGGATGGGCAATCAGCCCCAGCATTTT. Its protein is CASSIAGGWMGNQPQHF.